This TCR beta chain was documented in a study of OX40 agonist ivuxolimab in advanced cancers. Study outcomes and limitations: No antigen was identified for the clonally expanded peripheral T cells.

Concerning this clone: Antigen: not known.

The length of the CDR3 is 13 residues. The germline V gene encodes CDR1 ENHRY and CDR2 SYGVKD. V was pared by 6 bases and J by 6 bases, with 15 bases between. Sequenced by immunoSEQ multiplex PCR; TCRdb stores in-frame clones only, minus some. Counted here are about 62,000 clones, approximately 91% occurring once; the ten biggest clones make up approximately 5.4%. The specimen was CD4+ or CD8+ T cells sorted from blood, collected in a trial of the OX40 agonist ivuxolimab. J is TRBJ2-7 and V is TRBV10-3, with D possibly TRBD2 on 6 matching bases. The TCR was taken from an adult with an advanced solid tumor such as melanoma, head and neck, liver or kidney cancer. CDR3 bases: TGTGCCATCAGCGTGGCGGGAATTAGCGAGCAGTACTTC. Translation gives CAISVAGISEQYF.